Listed here are 18 T cell receptor beta chains from one sample, sequenced in a study of blood T cell repertoires in COVID-19. The data were produced by immunoSEQ multiplex PCR, yet TCRdb's version contains in-frame clones alone and is incomplete. The table shows 130,000 or so clones, with 80% occurring only once. Material for sequencing was peripheral blood. The receptor set was obtained from a human donor in a cohort sampled during active COVID-19.

Here the CDR3 DNA reads TGCAGCGTCGCCCTACTAGCGGACCGAACAGATACGCAGTATTTT. Encoded protein: CSVALLADRTDTQYF. The chain joins TRBV29-1 to TRBJ2-3; 8 bases align to TRBD2. V gave up 6 bases and J gave up 3 bases; unmatched junction bases: 11. The germline gives CDR1 SQVTM, CDR2 ANQGSEA. The CDR3 runs 15 residues.

This clone was counted a few times. V gene TRBV28 combines with J gene TRBJ1-2; D unresolved. Germline values: CDR1 MDHEN, CDR2 SYDVKM. This CDR3 has 14 residues. V gave up 7 bases and J gave up 4 bases, with 16 bases separating them. As DNA, the CDR3 is TGTGCCAGCATTCAAGGCGGGGATGCCTATGGCTACACCTTC. Translated, it gives CASIQGGDAYGYTF.

The rearrangement links TRBV28 to TRBJ1-1; 7 nucleotides align to TRBD1. Germline CDR1 is MDHEN and CDR2 is SYDVKM. This CDR3 region has 14 residues. V lost 2 bases to trimming and J lost 1 base; unmatched junction nucleotides: 1. Here the CDR3 reads CASSLDRANTEAFF. As DNA, the CDR3 is TGTGCCAGCAGTTTAGACAGGGCGAACACTGAAGCTTTCTTT.

The chain is built from TRBV19 and TRBJ2-4, with a weak D call TRBD2 (5 bases). There are 14 residues in the CDR3. The germline V gene encodes CDR1 LNHDA and CDR2 SQIVND (reference sequence). Trimming stripped 7 bases from V and 0 bases from J, with 10 bases between. The CDR3 region is CASTGLSAKNIQYF. The CDR3 nucleotides are TGTGCCAGTACGGGGTTGTCAGCCAAAAACATTCAGTACTTC.

The chain couples TRBV4-2 to TRBJ2-5, with a weak D call TRBD2 (5 bases). The CDR3 extends over 19 amino acids. V was pared by 0 bases and J by 5 bases, with 25 bases between. From germline, CDR1 is LGHNA and CDR2 YNFKEQ. This CDR3 reads CASSQDSDYDIRAEETQYF. CDR3 DNA: TGTGCCAGCAGCCAAGATAGTGACTATGACATACGGGCAGAGGAGACCCAGTACTTC.

The J gene is TRBJ1-1, the V gene TRBV5-1; no definite D call. Germline assignment: CDR1 SGHRS and CDR2 YFSETQ. V was clipped by 1 base and J by 0 bases, with 7 bases between them. The CDR3 spans 14 residues. The CDR3 here is CASSLSAMNTEAFF. The DNA for the CDR3 is TGCGCCAGCAGCTTGTCCGCGATGAACACTGAAGCTTTCTTT. Filled out from reference TRBV5-1 and TRBJ1-1, the complete variable domain reads KAGVTQTPRYLIKTRGQQVTLSCSPISGHRSVSWYQQTPGQGLQFLFEYFSETQRNKGNFPGRFSGRQFSNSRSEMNVSTLELGDSALYLCASSLSAMNTEAFFGQGTRLTVV.

This clone has a handful of counts. The rearrangement links TRBV4-1 to TRBJ2-7; a possible D gene is TRBD2 (7 bases). CDR1 is MGHRA, CDR2 YSYEKL, per germline. The CDR3 has 15 amino acids. V dropped 6 bases and J dropped 6 bases, with 21 bases sitting between them. This CDR3 is CASRKILGRGAEQYF. CDR3 DNA sequence: TGCGCCAGCAGAAAGATATTAGGACGGGGGGCCGAGCAGTACTTC.

V is TRBV9 and J is TRBJ2-1; 8 bases map to TRBD2. This CDR3 spans 15 amino acids. Trimming took 0 bases from V and 8 from J; bases not matched to a gene: 7. CDR1 is SGDLS and CDR2 is YYNGEE in the germline V gene. CDR3 sequence: CASSVAGGPLDEQFF. The CDR3 DNA sequence: TGTGCCAGCAGCGTAGCGGGAGGGCCTTTAGATGAGCAGTTCTTC.

The chain has TRBV6-1 and TRBJ2-1; a possible D gene is TRBD1 (6 bases). The CDR3 length is 16 residues. Germline V gene data show CDR1 as MNHNS and CDR2 as SASEGT. Trimming removed 4 bases at V and 0 bases at J, with 13 bases between. The CDR3 nucleotides are TGTGCCAGCAGTGGAAGGACAGCAAGCTCCTACAATGAGCAGTTCTTC. Its translation: CASSGRTASSYNEQFF.

This clone was seen only a few times. V usage is TRBV6-5 and J usage is TRBJ1-5; D is unresolved. The CDR3 runs 12 residues. Germline assignment: CDR1 MNHEY and CDR2 SVGAGI. Between the trimmed V and J ends, which lost 6 bases and 6 bases, there was a span of 9 bases. CDR3 amino acids: CASSLISQPQHF. The CDR3 DNA is TGTGCCAGCAGCCTCATTAGTCAGCCCCAGCATTTT.

The chain recombines TRBV15 with TRBJ2-5, with a possible D match to TRBD2 (6 bases). With 3 bases removed from V and 3 bases from J, the gap between germline ends came to 20 bases. This CDR3 is built from 17 residues. Germline CDR1 and CDR2: LNHNV and YYDKDF (reference sequence). CDR3 nucleotide sequence: TGTGCCACCAGCAGTGCATCGTTGGGTCCGGGGGAAGAGACCCAGTACTTC. Protein product: CATSSASLGPGEETQYF.

This clone showed up just a few times. This sequence joins TRBV18 and TRBJ2-2; maybe TRBD1 (6 bases). Germline CDR1 KGHSH, CDR2 LQKENI. CDR3 length: 15 amino acids. Trimming removed 8 bases at V and 2 bases at J, with 15 bases between. This chain's CDR3 is CASTVQGLNTGELFF. CDR3 coding DNA: TGTGCCAGCACCGTTCAGGGGTTAAACACCGGGGAGCTGTTTTTT.

This clone has only a few counts. CDR3 protein: CASSFSGGPIAKNIQYF. CDR3 bases: TGTGCCAGCAGCTTTTCCGGGGGACCTATAGCCAAAAACATTCAGTACTTC. The chain employs TRBV5-5 and TRBJ2-4, with a tentative D call TRBD2 (6 bases). Per the germline V gene, CDR1 is SGHKS and CDR2 is YYEKEE (reference sequence). V lost 2 bases and J lost 0, with 15 bases in between. The CDR3 sequence is 17 residues long.

This sequence joins TRBV2 and TRBJ2-7; 11 bases are a match to TRBD1. Germline V lookup: CDR1 SNHLY, CDR2 FYNNEI. The V gene end was trimmed by 0 bases and the J gene end by 2 bases; junction bases not matched to a gene: 0. The CDR3 is made up of 15 amino acids. The CDR3 DNA is TGTGCCAGCAGTGAAGCGGGACAGGGGGCCTACGAGCAGTACTTC. Its protein is CASSEAGQGAYEQYF.

V is TRBV11-3 and J is TRBJ1-3, with D unclear. V lost 5 bases to trimming and J lost 5 bases, with 7 bases between them. The CDR3 length is 12 residues. Per the germline V gene, CDR1 is SGHNT and CDR2 is YENEEA. The CDR3 coding sequence is TGTGCCAGCAGCGAGGGCCGAAACACCATATATTTT. Protein product: CASSEGRNTIYF.

The gene calls are TRBV18 and TRBJ1-2; 7 bases agree with TRBD1. The trim removed 3 bases at V and 4 bases at J, leaving 8 bases unmatched. The CDR3 has 15 residues. Germline loops: CDR1 KGHSH, CDR2 LQKENI. As DNA, the CDR3 is TGTGCCAGCTCACCGAGTCGGGACAGCCCCTATGGCTACACCTTC. It yields the protein CASSPSRDSPYGYTF.

The CDR3 spells CASSLDSNYGYTF. Here the CDR3 DNA reads TGTGCCAGCTCACTAGACTCTAACTATGGCTACACCTTC. This rearrangement joins TRBV18 to TRBJ1-2; D unresolved. Germline CDR1 and CDR2: KGHSH and LQKENI. Trimming left V 4 bases short and J 0 bases short, with 6 bases between. The CDR3 has 13 residues.

This chain links TRBV5-1 with TRBJ2-1, with 9 bases that match TRBD1. CDR1 is SGHRS, CDR2 YFSETQ, per germline. The CDR3 is made up of 17 amino acids. J was trimmed by 3 bases and V by 4 bases; bases with no gene match: 11. CDR3 sequence (DNA): TGCGCCAGCAGCCCCATGGTTGGGACAGGGTTCTACAATGAGCAGTTCTTC. It translates to CASSPMVGTGFYNEQFF.